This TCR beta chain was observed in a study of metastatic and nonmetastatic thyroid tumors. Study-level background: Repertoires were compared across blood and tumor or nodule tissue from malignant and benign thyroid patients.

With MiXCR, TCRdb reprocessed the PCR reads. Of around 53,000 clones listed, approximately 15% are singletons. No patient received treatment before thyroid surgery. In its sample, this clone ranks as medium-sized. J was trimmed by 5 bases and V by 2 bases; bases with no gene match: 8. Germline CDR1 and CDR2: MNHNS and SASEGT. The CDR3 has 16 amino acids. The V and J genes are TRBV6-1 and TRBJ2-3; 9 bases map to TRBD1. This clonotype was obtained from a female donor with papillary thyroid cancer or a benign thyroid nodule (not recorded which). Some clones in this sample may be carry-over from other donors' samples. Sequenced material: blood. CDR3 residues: CASSETPGQGLDTQYF. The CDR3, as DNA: TGTGCCAGCAGTGAAACCCCGGGACAGGGCTTAGATACGCAGTATTTT.